The next 29 T cell receptor beta chains were all read from a single sample in a study of stem cell transplantation in POMP-related autoinflammatory disease. Measured with immunoSEQ multiplex PCR; TCRdb has only the in-frame clones, and not every one. This sample carries fewer than 3,000 clones, approximately 91% of them seen once, and the ten largest clones take approximately 1.8%. This material consisted of CD4+ follicular helper T cells (Tfh) from PBMCs, taken after stem cell transplantation. Receptors originate from a human patient with POMP-related autoinflammation and immune dysregulation (PRAID). Some of the T cells might come from the graft donor.

V is TRBV29-1 and J is TRBJ1-1, with TRBD1 identical over 7 bases. The CDR3 has 14 residues. After removal of 7 bases from V and 2 bases from J, the junction contained 10 bases not matched to a gene. Germline V gives CDR1 SQVTM, CDR2 ANQGSEA. In nucleotides, the CDR3 is TGCAGCGCCCAGGGGGTAGGGATCAACACTGAAGCTTTCTTT. Protein product: CSAQGVGINTEAFF. Filled out from reference TRBV29-1 and TRBJ1-1, the complete variable domain reads SAVISQKPSRDICQRGTSLTIQCQVDSQVTMMFWYRQQPGQSLTLIATANQGSEATYESGFVIDKFPISRPNLTFSTLTVSNMSPEDSSIYLCSAQGVGINTEAFFGQGTRLTVV.

V gene TRBV11-2 combines with J gene TRBJ2-3; 11 positions match TRBD1. The CDR3 is 15 residues long. V shed 5 bases and J 5 bases; nucleotides not matched to a gene: 6. Per germline, CDR1 SGHAT and CDR2 FQNNGV. The CDR3 loop is CASSHRTGGRDTQYF. For the CDR3, the DNA is TGTGCCAGCAGCCACCGGACAGGGGGCCGAGATACGCAGTATTTT.

The chain joins TRBV4-1 to TRBJ1-6, with a weak D call TRBD1 (6 bases). The CDR3 is 16 residues long. Germline CDR1 and CDR2: MGHRA and YSYEKL. The V and J ends lost 2 bases and 9 bases respectively, with 17 bases between them. The CDR3 DNA reads TGCGCCAGCAGCCAACAACTTCAGGGGAAAGGTTCACCCCTCCACTTT. Translating it yields CASSQQLQGKGSPLHF.

The J gene is TRBJ1-2, the V gene TRBV28, with no clear D. The V gene lost 3 bases and the J gene lost 7 bases, with 15 bases spanning the gap. The germline gives CDR1 MDHEN, CDR2 SYDVKM. This CDR3 region has 14 residues. The CDR3 sequence is CASSFRSRAAGYTF. DNA for the CDR3: TGTGCCAGCAGTTTTCGATCGAGGGCGGCTGGCTACACCTTC.

This chain joins TRBV5-5 and TRBJ2-5, with no clear D. Germline V gene data show CDR1 as SGHKS and CDR2 as YYEKEE (reference sequence). The CDR3 has 14 residues. V lost 0 bases, J lost 5 bases, and 11 bases lay in between. For the CDR3, the DNA is TGTGCCAGCAGCTTGGCCGAACAGTCCGAGACCCAGTACTTC. Encoded protein: CASSLAEQSETQYF.

This clone was observed once. J is TRBJ2-2 and V is TRBV5-4, with 7 bases that match TRBD2. V shed 0 bases and J 3 bases; nucleotides not matched to a gene: 5. The CDR3 consists of 16 residues. The V gene's germline CDR1 is SGHNT and CDR2 YYREEE (reference sequence). The CDR3 spells CASSLAAGRDTGELFF. CDR3 DNA sequence: TGTGCCAGCAGCTTGGCGGCAGGGAGGGACACCGGGGAGCTGTTTTTT.

Written as DNA, the CDR3 is TGTGCCAGCAGCTCCCGGGATCCCATTCACGCACGAAACACCATATATTTT. Protein sequence: CASSSRDPIHARNTIYF. The rearrangement uses TRBV3-1 (or the pseudogene TRBV3-2) and TRBJ1-3; unclear D gene. Between the trimmed V and J ends, which lost 5 bases and 5 bases, there was a span of 22 bases. Germline V gene data show CDR1 as LGHDT and CDR2 as YNNKEL (reference sequence). The CDR3 has 17 residues.

J is TRBJ2-1 and V is TRBV2; no definite D call. This CDR3 has 14 residues. CDR1 and CDR2 from the germline V gene are SNHLY and FYNNEI. The V gene lost 7 bases and the J gene lost 3 bases, with 13 bases spanning the gap. CDR3 in amino acids: CASTTEILYNEQFF. The CDR3 bases are TGTGCCAGCACCACGGAGATCCTCTACAATGAGCAGTTCTTC.

This chain joins TRBV18 and TRBJ2-2, with 8 bases lining up with TRBD2. The CDR3 length is 17 residues. The J segment lost 2 bases and the V segment lost 2 bases, leaving 7 bases of the junction unmatched. CDR1 KGHSH and CDR2 LQKENI come from the germline V gene. The CDR3 sequence is CASSPILSGGNTGELFF. In DNA form, the CDR3 reads TGTGCCAGCTCACCAATTCTGAGCGGGGGTAACACCGGGGAGCTGTTTTTT.

The chain links TRBV11-3 to TRBJ2-1; 12 nucleotides agree with TRBD2. From germline, CDR1 is SGHNT and CDR2 YENEEA. The CDR3 spans 16 residues. Trimming at V came to 3 bases and at J to 6 bases, leaving 6 bases not matched to a gene. CDR3 nucleotide sequence: TGTGCCAGCAGCTTGGTCGGACTAGCGGGGTCCAATGAGCAGTTCTTC. Amino acids: CASSLVGLAGSNEQFF.

This chain links TRBV6-6 with TRBJ2-2; 9 nucleotides match TRBD1. The CDR3 consists of 16 residues. V trimming: 5 bases; J trimming: 4 bases; junction bases outside the gene matches: 8. CDR1 is MNHNY and CDR2 is SVGAGI in the germline V gene (reference sequence). CDR3 nucleotides: TGTGCCAGCAGTCGACAGACAGGGGGTTTCACCGGGGAGCTGTTTTTT. It is translated as CASSRQTGGFTGELFF.

The CDR3 loop is CSASVGDGRSNGYTF. The DNA of the CDR3 is TGCAGTGCTAGTGTGGGCGACGGCCGGAGCAATGGCTACACCTTC. The gene calls are TRBV20-1 and TRBJ1-2, with D unresolved. Germline V CDR1 and CDR2: DFQATT, SNEGSKA (reference sequence). V gave up 3 bases and J gave up 6 bases, with 20 bases separating them. The CDR3 is 15 residues long.

The chain couples TRBV19 to TRBJ2-5; possible D gene TRBD2, 6 bases. V lost 3 bases and J 2 bases, leaving 10 bases between the germline ends. This CDR3 is built from 14 residues. Germline V gives CDR1 LNHDA, CDR2 SQIVND (reference sequence). The CDR3 reads CASSMAGSQETQYF. DNA of the CDR3: TGTGCCAGTAGTATGGCGGGGAGTCAAGAGACCCAGTACTTC.

The chain carries TRBV6-6 and TRBJ2-2; 11 bases map to TRBD1. This CDR3 spans 16 amino acids. Trimming at V came to 0 bases and at J to 4 bases, leaving 1 base not matched to a gene. The germline CDR1 and CDR2 sequences are MNHNY and SVGAGI (reference sequence). CDR3 nucleotides: TGTGCCAGCAGTTACTCGGGACAGGGGGGCACCGGGGAGCTGTTTTTT. This codes for CASSYSGQGGTGELFF.

V usage is TRBV28 and J usage is TRBJ2-1; possible D gene TRBD2, 6 bases. Germline CDR1 and CDR2: MDHEN and SYDVKM. V lost 1 base and J 6 bases, leaving 13 bases between the germline ends. The CDR3 is made up of 15 amino acids. The DNA of the CDR3 is TGTGCCAGCAGTTTATTGTCGGGAGCCCCCAATGAGCAGTTCTTC. Protein sequence: CASSLLSGAPNEQFF.

This chain joins TRBV29-1 and TRBJ2-3; TRBD1 might be the D (6 bases). The CDR3 consists of 11 residues. V lost 3 bases, J lost 14 bases, and 15 bases lay in between. Germline V gives CDR1 SQVTM, CDR2 ANQGSEA. The CDR3 coding sequence is TGCAGCGTTGACGGACAGCCAAATCTGTATTTT. Translated, it gives CSVDGQPNLYF.

This clone was picked up one time. The J gene is TRBJ1-5, the V gene TRBV28; a weak D match, TRBD1 (6 bases). CDR3 size: 15 residues. Germline V gives CDR1 MDHEN, CDR2 SYDVKM. V lost 2 bases and J 7 bases, leaving 15 bases between the germline ends. CDR3 sequence reads: CASSLPPGVEQPQHF. The CDR3 DNA reads TGTGCCAGCAGTTTACCCCCAGGGGTAGAGCAGCCCCAGCATTTT.

This clone has a single count. V and J are TRBV28 and TRBJ2-2; D is undetermined. V was shortened by 5 bases and J by 1 base, with 2 bases between the two germline ends. CDR3 size: 12 residues. The germline CDR1 and CDR2 sequences are MDHEN and SYDVKM. The CDR3: CASSGNTGELFF. The CDR3 DNA follows: TGTGCCAGCAGTGGGAACACCGGGGAGCTGTTTTTT.

This chain links TRBV5-5 with TRBJ1-1, with D unclear. Germline CDR1 and CDR2: SGHKS and YYEKEE (reference sequence). V dropped 4 bases and J dropped 3 bases, with 10 bases sitting between them. The CDR3 consists of 13 residues. The CDR3 reads CASSGGPDTEAFF. In DNA, the CDR3 is TGTGCCAGCAGCGGCGGACCTGACACTGAAGCTTTCTTT.

The V and J genes are TRBV18 and TRBJ1-6; no clear D gene. CDR3 length: 14 residues. Deletions cut 3 bases from V and 9 bases from J, with 12 bases between. Germline V gene sequence: CDR1 KGHSH, CDR2 LQKENI. The CDR3 region has the DNA TGTGCCAGCTCACCTACCGGGGTGAGTTCACCCCTCCACTTT. It is translated as CASSPTGVSSPLHF.

The chain recombines TRBV5-1 with TRBJ1-2; 10 bases are a match to TRBD1. CDR1 and CDR2 from the germline V gene are SGHRS and YFSETQ. This CDR3 has 17 amino acids. J was trimmed by 8 bases and V by 0 bases; bases with no gene match: 13. DNA of the CDR3: TGCGCCAGCAGCTTGGCGGGACAGGGGCCCCCCTTAGGAGGCTACACCTTC. Protein sequence: CASSLAGQGPPLGGYTF.

The rearrangement uses TRBV4-1 and TRBJ1-2; weak D call: TRBD1 (5 bases). The length of the CDR3 is 14 residues. Germline V lookup: CDR1 MGHRA, CDR2 YSYEKL. V was cut by 0 bases and J by 3 bases, with 8 bases left in between. The CDR3 reads CASSQDRVYYGYTF. The CDR3 bases are TGCGCCAGCAGCCAAGACAGGGTATACTATGGCTACACCTTC.

The table lists this clone with a count of one. The gene calls are TRBV10-2 and TRBJ2-4; 9 bases agree with TRBD2. The ends lost 2 bases at V and 3 bases at J; junction bases unmatched: 14. The CDR3 loop spans 19 amino acids. Germline loops: CDR1 WSHSY, CDR2 SAAADI. The CDR3 protein is CASSEPMGGRAYDKNIQYF. Here the CDR3 DNA reads TGCGCCAGCAGTGAGCCGATGGGCGGGAGGGCCTATGACAAAAACATTCAGTACTTC.

V and J are TRBV2 and TRBJ1-5, with a weak D call TRBD1 (5 bases). Germline V lookup: CDR1 SNHLY, CDR2 FYNNEI. The CDR3 has 14 amino acids. V was cut by 8 bases and J by 0 bases, with 11 bases left in between. Here the CDR3 reads CASGGAISNQPQHF. CDR3 in DNA: TGTGCCAGCGGGGGAGCCATTAGCAATCAGCCCCAGCATTTT. The full variable domain, in which reference TRBV2 and TRBJ1-5 provide the parts outside the CDR3, is EPEVTQTPSHQVTQMGQEVILRCVPISNHLYFYWYRQILGQKVEFLVSFYNNEISEKSEIFDDQFSVERPDGSNFTLKIRSTKLEDSAMYFCASGGAISNQPQHFGDGTRLSIL.

The gene calls are TRBV27 and TRBJ2-3; D ambiguous. V was trimmed by 2 bases and J by 0 bases, leaving 9 bases between them. This CDR3 has 15 residues. Per germline, CDR1 MNHEY and CDR2 SMNVEV (reference sequence). In nucleotides, the CDR3 is TGTGCCAGCAGTTTAACCCGGCTTAGCACAGATACGCAGTATTTT. Its translation is CASSLTRLSTDTQYF.

CDR3 sequence: CASSDRGAVEKLFF. CDR3 coding DNA: TGTGCCAGCAGTGACCGGGGGGCGGTTGAAAAACTGTTTTTT. The chain combines TRBV6-1 with TRBJ1-4, with D perhaps TRBD1 (6 bases). The CDR3 has 14 amino acids. V was shortened by 3 bases and J by 7 bases, with 12 bases between the two germline ends. Germline lookup yields CDR1 MNHNS and CDR2 SASEGT.

The genes are TRBV5-6 and TRBJ1-2; D gene uncertain. From germline, CDR1 is SGHDT and CDR2 YYEEEE. Trimming took 0 bases from V and 0 from J, leaving 9 bases between them. This CDR3 has 15 residues. In DNA form, the CDR3 reads TGTGCCAGCAGCTTGGCCGGGAAAGCTAACTATGGCTACACCTTC. It translates to CASSLAGKANYGYTF.

CDR3 region: CASRSGALTDTQYF. In DNA, the CDR3 is TGTGCCAGTAGATCGGGGGCCCTCACAGATACGCAGTATTTT. The chain couples TRBV19 to TRBJ2-3, with D perhaps matching TRBD1 or TRBD2 (6 bases each). Trimming shortened V by 6 bases and J by 2 bases, and 12 bases separated the two germline ends. The CDR3 length is 14 residues. Germline lookup yields CDR1 LNHDA and CDR2 SQIVND (reference sequence).

The V call is TRBV5-1, the J call TRBJ2-1, with TRBD2 matching 13 bases. V was clipped by 4 bases and J by 7 bases; unmatched bases: 5. This CDR3 is built from 15 residues. Germline V CDR1 and CDR2: SGHRS, YFSETQ. The CDR3 DNA follows: TGCGCCAGCAGCGAAGGGACTAGCGGGGAGAATGAGCAGTTCTTC. Amino acid sequence: CASSEGTSGENEQFF.